This T cell receptor (beta chain) was found in a study of ipilimumab plus nivolumab after autologous stem cell transplantation. On the study more broadly: Patients received a median of about 5 ipilimumab and about 8 nivolumab doses. The DLBCL group included primary refractory and relapsed cases.

The CDR3 runs to 13 residues. With 7 bases removed from V and 1 base from J, the gap between germline ends came to 13 bases. CDR1 and CDR2 from the germline V gene are GTSNPN and SVGIG (reference sequence). Profiling relied on immunoSEQ multiplex PCR, and the TCRdb table lists in-frame clones only, not all of them. This sample has 20,000 to 25,000 clones; under 75% occur once, and the top ten carry around 25%. The material sequenced was PBMCs, taken in a trial of ipilimumab plus nivolumab as post-transplant consolidation. V usage is TRBV30 and J usage is TRBJ1-1; D is unclear. This TCR derives from a male donor with diffuse large B-cell lymphoma. Here the CDR3 DNA reads TGTGCCTCCGAGATACAGCCGAACACTGAAGCTTTCTTT. Translating gives CASEIQPNTEAFF.